Below, one T cell receptor (beta chain) is given with its context. Across over 20 US areas, participants ranged in age from roughly 18 to 95 years. The entry originates in a study of blood T cell repertoires in COVID-19. At the level of the study: The United States, Italy and Spain provided the acute and convalescent COVID-19 samples. Sources were T cells, B-cell-depleted T cells, or PBMCs; the material itself was cDNA or gDNA.

V was pared by 5 bases and J by 7 bases, with 11 bases of the junction left unmatched. There are 16 residues in the CDR3. Looked up from germline, CDR1 is SGHTA and CDR2 is FQGTGA. Generated by immunoSEQ multiplex PCR, the TCRdb table keeps only in-frame clones and is missing some. The data hold a few hundred thousand clones, with approximately 91% observed a single time. Sequencing was carried out using PBMCs or T cells enriched from blood (not recorded which). The receptor comes from a woman aged 25 to 39 who had recovered from COVID-19. The chain combines TRBV7-3 with TRBJ1-2; 12 nucleotides match TRBD1. The CDR3 reads CASSPQPGQGASGYTF. Written as DNA, the CDR3 is TGTGCCAGCAGCCCCCAGCCGGGACAGGGGGCCAGTGGCTACACCTTC. The full variable domain, rest sourced from reference TRBV7-3 and TRBJ1-2, is GAGVSQTPSNKVTEKGKYVELRCDPISGHTALYWYRQSLGQGPEFLIYFQGTGAADDSGLPNDRFFAVRPEGSVSTLKIQRTERGDSAVYLCASSPQPGQGASGYTFGSGTRLTVV.